Sequencing of this T cell receptor (beta chain) was carried out in a study of T cell responses to AZD1222 COVID-19 vaccine. The CDR3 runs 16 residues. Trimming cost V 1 base and J 3 bases; bases outside gene matches: 8. Germline V gene data show CDR1 as SEHNR and CDR2 as FQNEAQ (reference sequence). Assay used: immunoSEQ multiplex PCR; TCRdb lists only in-frame clones, some missing. This repertoire shows about 130,000 clones, about 92% found once; its top ten account for about 4%. This TCR was sampled from an adult in good health. The material sequenced was peripheral blood, taken on day 0 of MenACWY control vaccination. V usage is TRBV7-9 and J usage is TRBJ2-5, with 7 positions matching TRBD2. CDR3 nucleotides: TGTGCCAGCAGCTTAGAACTAGCGCAGGTCAAAGAGACCCAGTACTTC. Translating it yields CASSLELAQVKETQYF.